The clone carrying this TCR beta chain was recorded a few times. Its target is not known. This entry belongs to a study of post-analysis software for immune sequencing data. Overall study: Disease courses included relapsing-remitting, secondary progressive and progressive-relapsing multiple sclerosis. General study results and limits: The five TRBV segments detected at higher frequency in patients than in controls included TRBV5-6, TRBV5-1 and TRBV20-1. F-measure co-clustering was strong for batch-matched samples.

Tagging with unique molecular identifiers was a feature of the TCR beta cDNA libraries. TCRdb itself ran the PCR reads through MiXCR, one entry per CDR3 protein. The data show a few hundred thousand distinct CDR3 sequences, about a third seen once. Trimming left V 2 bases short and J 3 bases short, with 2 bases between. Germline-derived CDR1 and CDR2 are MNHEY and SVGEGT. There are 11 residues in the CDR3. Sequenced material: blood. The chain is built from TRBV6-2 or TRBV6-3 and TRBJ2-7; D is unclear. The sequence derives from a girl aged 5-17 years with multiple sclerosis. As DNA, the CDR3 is TGTGCCAGCAGTTACGTCTACGAGCAGTACTTC. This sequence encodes CASSYVYEQYF.